These T cell receptor beta chains were read from a single sample in a study of CD8+ T cells in alopecia areata. The protocol was immunoSEQ multiplex PCR, while the TCRdb copy is restricted to in-frame clones and leaves out a portion. The sample yields fewer than 200,000 clones, approximately 56% seen once. The sample was CD4+ T cells sorted from blood, taken at week 0. The receptors here all came from a human donor with alopecia areata. Both conserved end residues are part of each CDR3. A D gene is named only where the DNA matches it firmly.

d_call	v_call	j_call	cdr3_aa
TRBD1	TRBV15	TRBJ1-2	CATSRAQGGGYTF
-	TRBV4-2	TRBJ2-1	CASSQDVASSSYNEQFF
-	TRBV6-6	TRBJ1-2	CASSYSADGGYTF
-	TRBV30	TRBJ2-4	CAWSVRGIAKNIQYF
-	TRBV7-9	TRBJ2-7	CASEGGLSYEQYF
-	TRBV28	TRBJ2-3	CASSLSLADTQYF
TRBD1	TRBV4-1	TRBJ2-3	CASSQGRSPGQGFNGTQYF
-	TRBV9	TRBJ2-2	CASSRRADPGGELFF
TRBD1	TRBV2	TRBJ2-7	CASGIPGQGIHEQYF
-	TRBV2	TRBJ1-1	CASSESRVKSEAFF
-	TRBV6-5	TRBJ1-2	CASRARGTSNYGYTF
-	TRBV7-9	TRBJ2-4	CASSLRAGGTKNIQYF
-	TRBV19	TRBJ2-5	CASSMRGLGYQETQYF
-	TRBV25-1	TRBJ2-5	CASSASQETQYF
TRBD1	TRBV30	TRBJ2-3	CAWSNRGAFTDTQYF
TRBD2	TRBV7-7	TRBJ2-5	CASSSTSGGQETQYF
-	TRBV29-1	TRBJ1-2	CSVESGSYGYTF
-	TRBV29-1	TRBJ1-2	CSVEEGVGYGYTF
-	TRBV6-5	TRBJ1-4	CASSWTLGTNEKLFF
-	TRBV11-2	TRBJ1-5	CASSRGPGSEQPQHF
-	TRBV29-1	TRBJ2-3	CSVGTVDTQYF
-	TRBV7-9	TRBJ1-1	CASSLAGGSGEAFF
-	TRBV25-1	TRBJ1-6	CASSLSGGSYNSPLHF
TRBD2	TRBV27	TRBJ2-1	CASSPRTSGSYNEQFF
TRBD1	TRBV2	TRBJ2-2	CASSEGQGAGELFF
-	TRBV5-1	TRBJ1-5	CASSLGTGSQPQHF
-	TRBV29-1	TRBJ1-5	CSVEGGSGGNQPQHF
-	TRBV7-9	TRBJ2-5	CASSSGGRETQYF
-	TRBV19	TRBJ1-1	CASTQGIDTEAFF
-	TRBV4-2	TRBJ1-6	CASSQDTDFWVALHF
-	TRBV4-1	TRBJ1-1	CASSHILGRTMNTEAFF
-	TRBV29-1	TRBJ1-5	CSVANVSQPQHF
-	TRBV18	TRBJ1-5	CASSPPGSDYSNQPQHF
-	TRBV5-6	TRBJ1-5	CASTPKGWDNQPQHF
TRBD1	TRBV29-1	TRBJ1-2	CSVEDRDRGRRGYTF
TRBD2	TRBV15	TRBJ2-7	CATSRPSGEQYF
-	TRBV6-1	TRBJ1-2	CASSASTNYGYTF
-	TRBV29-1	TRBJ1-2	CSVEVRAGADGYTF
-	TRBV4-1	TRBJ1-5	CASSQQGGNQPQHF
-	TRBV4-1	TRBJ1-2	CASSQEIQGNYGYTF
TRBD1	TRBV27	TRBJ1-4	CASSLHRTGSNEKLFF